The TCR beta chain under discussion was sequenced for a study of cytomegalovirus exposure and HLA in healthy donors. The trim removed 4 bases at V and 0 bases at J, leaving 3 bases unmatched. The length of the CDR3 is 15 residues. Germline CDR1 SGHRS, CDR2 YFSETQ. As regards this clone: Its cognate antigen is unknown.

General study results and limits: Later genetic work tied a missense DCLRE1C variant to beta-chain V and J trimming.

Primers: 60 Vbeta forward and 13 Jbeta reverse. Sequencing used immunoSEQ multiplex PCR; TCRdb keeps in-frame clones, though not all of them. The sample includes roughly 80,000 clones, more than 65% seen only once; the top ten take 15% to 20%. This TCR was recovered from a woman in her 40s in good health and CMV-seropositive. Sample: PBMCs. The rearrangement uses TRBV5-1 and TRBJ2-5, with 10 positions matching TRBD1. The CDR3 DNA reads as TGCGCCAGCAGCCCGGGACAGGGGTACCAAGAGACCCAGTACTTC. Translating gives CASSPGQGYQETQYF.